Each of the 9 T cell receptor beta chains below was sequenced from the same sample in a study of a mutant IDH1 vaccine in newly diagnosed glioma. Their cognate antigens are unknown. The data were produced by immunoSEQ multiplex PCR, yet TCRdb's version contains in-frame clones alone and is incomplete. The data contain 60,000 or so clones, around 90% of them singletons. Time point specified: week 5, during vaccination. A 20-mer mutant IDH1 peptide at 300 ug was injected subcutaneously with topical imiquimod. This material consisted of PBMCs, taken from a glioma patient whose treatment included an IDH1 peptide vaccine. Receptor source: a woman aged 40 to 50 with glioma.

The J gene is TRBJ1-4, the V gene TRBV6-1; D is unclear. CDR1 MNHNS and CDR2 SASEGT come from the germline V gene. V lost 8 bases, J lost 8 bases, and 6 bases lay in between. CDR3 length: 10 amino acids. The CDR3 DNA sequence: TGTGCCAGCCGGCGGGAAAAACTGTTTTTT. Translation: CASRREKLFF.

This chain joins TRBV6-5 and TRBJ1-1; 7 bases line up with TRBD1. Germline lookup yields CDR1 MNHEY and CDR2 SVGAGI. The CDR3 loop spans 14 amino acids. The trim removed 6 bases at V and 1 base at J, leaving 5 bases unmatched. The DNA of the CDR3 is TGTGCCAGCAGCCTAAACAGGGGGAACACTGAAGCTTTCTTT. It specifies CASSLNRGNTEAFF.

The gene calls are TRBV7-2 and TRBJ1-1; D gene uncertain. CDR3 length equals 14 residues. Per germline, CDR1 SGHTA and CDR2 FQGNSA. Trimming removed 3 bases at V and 0 bases at J, with 8 bases between. The CDR3 here is CASSFYRVNTEAFF. DNA of the CDR3: TGTGCCAGCAGCTTTTACAGAGTGAACACTGAAGCTTTCTTT.

The J gene is TRBJ2-2, the V gene TRBV7-9; D is ambiguous. Germline assignment: CDR1 SEHNR and CDR2 FQNEAQ (reference sequence). Trimming pared 3 bases from V and 0 bases from J, leaving 8 bases between. CDR3 size: 15 residues. This chain's CDR3 is CASSLGLPNTGELFF. The CDR3 DNA reads TGTGCCAGCAGCTTGGGCCTACCGAACACCGGGGAGCTGTTTTTT.

CDR3 residues: CASSESGVVAGAFF. The CDR3 DNA sequence: TGTGCCAGCAGTGAATCGGGGGTCGTTGCTGGTGCTTTCTTT. The gene calls are TRBV2 and TRBJ1-1; D perhaps matches TRBD1 (5 bases). Germline V gene data show CDR1 as SNHLY and CDR2 as FYNNEI. V was trimmed by 2 bases and J by 11 bases, leaving 18 bases between them. The CDR3 totals 14 residues.

The rearrangement uses TRBV2 and TRBJ1-1; D call uncertain. This CDR3 has 13 residues. In germline, CDR1 is SNHLY, CDR2 FYNNEI. V lost 4 bases, J lost 2 bases, and 8 bases lay in between. The CDR3 protein is CASSVKLNTEAFF. DNA for the CDR3: TGTGCCAGCAGTGTAAAGCTAAACACTGAAGCTTTCTTT. Drawing the rest from reference TRBV2 and TRBJ1-1, the complete variable domain is EPEVTQTPSHQVTQMGQEVILRCVPISNHLYFYWYRQILGQKVEFLVSFYNNEISEKSEIFDDQFSVERPDGSNFTLKIRSTKLEDSAMYFCASSVKLNTEAFFGQGTRLTVV.

The chain has TRBV6-5 and TRBJ2-1; D is possibly TRBD1 (6 bases). This CDR3 spans 14 amino acids. Deletions cut 6 bases from V and 15 bases from J, with 24 bases between. Looked up from germline, CDR1 is MNHEY and CDR2 is SVGAGI. The CDR3 sequence is CASRGPTGSISLFF. As DNA, the CDR3 is TGTGCCAGCAGGGGACCGACAGGCTCAATTTCCCTGTTCTTC.

The rearrangement links TRBV4-1 to TRBJ2-5; D remains unclear. Germline V gene sequence: CDR1 MGHRA, CDR2 YSYEKL. Trimming left V 0 bases short and J 3 bases short, with 11 bases between. This CDR3 comprises 15 residues. CDR3 DNA sequence: TGCGCCAGCAGCCAAGATGGTAGGGTCGAAGAGACCCAGTACTTC. Its protein product is CASSQDGRVEETQYF.

This clone was picked up a small number of times. V gene TRBV5-1 combines with J gene TRBJ2-1, with D possibly TRBD1 on 6 matching bases. Germline V gene lookup returns CDR1 SGHRS and CDR2 YFSETQ. V was clipped by 3 bases and J by 9 bases, with 13 bases between them. This CDR3 comprises 13 residues. The CDR3 nucleotides read TGCGCCAGCAGCTCCTCCGGGACAACTGAGCAGTTCTTC. It codes for CASSSSGTTEQFF.